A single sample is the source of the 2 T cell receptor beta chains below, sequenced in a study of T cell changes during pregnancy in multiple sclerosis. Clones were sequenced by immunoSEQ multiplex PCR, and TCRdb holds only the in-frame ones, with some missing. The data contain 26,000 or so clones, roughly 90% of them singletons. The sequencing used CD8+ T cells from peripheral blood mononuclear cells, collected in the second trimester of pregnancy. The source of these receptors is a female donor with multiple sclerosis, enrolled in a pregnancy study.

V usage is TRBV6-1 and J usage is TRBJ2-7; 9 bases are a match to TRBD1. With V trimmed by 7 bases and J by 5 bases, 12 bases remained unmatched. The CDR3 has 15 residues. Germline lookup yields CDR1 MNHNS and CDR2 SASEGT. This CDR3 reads CASNQGGTGSHEQYF. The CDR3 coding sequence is TGTGCCAGCAACCAAGGAGGGACAGGGTCGCACGAGCAGTACTTC.

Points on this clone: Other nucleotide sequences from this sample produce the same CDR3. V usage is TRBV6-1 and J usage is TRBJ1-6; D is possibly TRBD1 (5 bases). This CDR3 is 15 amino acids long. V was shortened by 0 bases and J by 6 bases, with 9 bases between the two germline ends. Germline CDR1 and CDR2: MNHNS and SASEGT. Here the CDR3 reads CASSEAGGGNSPLHF. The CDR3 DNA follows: TGTGCCAGCAGTGAAGCTGGCGGGGGTAATTCACCCCTCCACTTT.